This T cell receptor beta chain is drawn from a study of long-term antiretroviral therapy in people with HIV. Overall study context: Of all samples, the earliest predate the 2015 immediate-ART recommendation by about a decade.

This CDR3 comprises 11 residues. Germline CDR1 is SGHDN and CDR2 is FVKESK. Between the trimmed V and J ends, which lost 8 bases and 6 bases, there was a span of 8 bases. With survey level as its setting, the immunoSEQ assay was v3.0. Produced via immunoSEQ multiplex PCR; TCRdb's table is partial and in-frame only. Of around 15,000 clones listed, about 81% are singletons. In regard to this clone: Its specificity is not known.

Participants living with HIV all received treatment in the United States. Study-wide results and limits: Investigators report no available data on ART adherence, viral resistance or therapy changes.

This chain uses TRBV14 with TRBJ2-1; no clear D gene. This sample comprised unsorted PBMCs, obtained 0.1 years after starting antiretroviral therapy. The receptor comes from a man between 18 and 29 years old with HIV. The CDR3 sequence is CASRHVNEQFF. DNA of the CDR3: TGTGCCAGCCGACACGTCAATGAGCAGTTCTTC.